This T cell receptor (beta chain) was found in a study of monozygotic twins with cystic fibrosis. The study's findings and limits: Shared CDR3 numbers were not associated with age, concordance or severity. The repertoire was suggested to be naive-dominated, clonality median about 0.0095. J usage was most co-twin-similar in 8 of 16 pairs, V in 13.

Profiled with immunoSEQ multiplex PCR; TCRdb holds only in-frame clones, not every one. The data contain 9,500 to 14,000 clones, more than 95% of them singletons. With regard to this clone: Its antigen is not identified.

The CDR3 totals 15 residues. The germline gives CDR1 SGHRS, CDR2 YFSETQ. Trimming cost V 0 bases and J 2 bases, with 12 bases left between them. The J gene is TRBJ2-7, the V gene TRBV5-1; TRBD1 is a possible D gene (6 bases). Sequences were obtained from blood. The receptor's source is a boy aged 5-17 years with cystic fibrosis. Written as DNA, the CDR3 is TGCGCCAGCAGCTTGGGGGCAGGGGCCCCCTACGAGCAGTACTTC. Residues: CASSLGAGAPYEQYF.